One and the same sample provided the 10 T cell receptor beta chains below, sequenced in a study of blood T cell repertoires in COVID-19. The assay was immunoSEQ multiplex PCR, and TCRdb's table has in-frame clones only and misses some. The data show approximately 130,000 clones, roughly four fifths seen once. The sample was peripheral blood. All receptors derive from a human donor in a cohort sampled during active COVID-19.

CDR3 in amino acids: CATSSTTSGGANEQFF. As DNA, the CDR3 is TGTGCCACCAGTAGTACCACTAGCGGGGGGGCCAATGAGCAGTTCTTC. V is TRBV24-1 and J is TRBJ2-1, with 13 bases matching TRBD2. The ends lost 6 bases at V and 6 bases at J; junction bases unmatched: 7. CDR1 and CDR2 from the germline V gene are KGHDR and SFDVKD. This CDR3 contains 16 residues.

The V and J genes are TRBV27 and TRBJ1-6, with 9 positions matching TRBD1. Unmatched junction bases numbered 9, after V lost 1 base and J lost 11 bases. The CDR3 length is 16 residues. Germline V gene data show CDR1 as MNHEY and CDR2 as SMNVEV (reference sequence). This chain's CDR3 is CASSLFTQGAGTPLHF. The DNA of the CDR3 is TGTGCCAGCAGTTTATTTACACAGGGGGCAGGGACACCCCTCCACTTT.

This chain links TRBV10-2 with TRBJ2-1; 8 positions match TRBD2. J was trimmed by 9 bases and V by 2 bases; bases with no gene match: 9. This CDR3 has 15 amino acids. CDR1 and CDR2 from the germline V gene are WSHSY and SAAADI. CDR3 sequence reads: CASSEDAGGLFEQFF. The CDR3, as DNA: TGCGCCAGCAGTGAGGATGCGGGGGGCCTGTTTGAGCAGTTCTTC.

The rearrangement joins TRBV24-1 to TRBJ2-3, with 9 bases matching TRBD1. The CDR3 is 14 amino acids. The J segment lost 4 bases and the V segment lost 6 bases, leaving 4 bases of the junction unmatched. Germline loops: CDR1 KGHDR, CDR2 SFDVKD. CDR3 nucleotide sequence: TGTGCCACCAGTCATACAGGGGGCCCAGATACGCAGTATTTT. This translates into CATSHTGGPDTQYF.

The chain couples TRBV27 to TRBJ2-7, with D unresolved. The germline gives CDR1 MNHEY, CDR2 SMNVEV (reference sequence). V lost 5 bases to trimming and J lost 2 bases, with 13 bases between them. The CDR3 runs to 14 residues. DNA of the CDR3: TGTGCCAGCAGTATCTCCTCTAAGACCTACGAGCAGTACTTC. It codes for CASSISSKTYEQYF.

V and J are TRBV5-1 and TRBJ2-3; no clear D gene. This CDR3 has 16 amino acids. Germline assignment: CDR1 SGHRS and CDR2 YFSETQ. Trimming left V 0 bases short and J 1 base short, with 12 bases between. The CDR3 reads CASSLEAARGTDTQYF. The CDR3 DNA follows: TGCGCCAGCAGCTTGGAGGCGGCCCGGGGCACAGATACGCAGTATTTT.

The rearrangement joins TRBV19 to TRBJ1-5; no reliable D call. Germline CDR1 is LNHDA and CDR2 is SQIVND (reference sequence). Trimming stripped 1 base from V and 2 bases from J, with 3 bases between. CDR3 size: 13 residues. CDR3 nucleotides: TGTGCCAGTAGTATAGCAGGCAATCAGCCCCAGCATTTT. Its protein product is CASSIAGNQPQHF.

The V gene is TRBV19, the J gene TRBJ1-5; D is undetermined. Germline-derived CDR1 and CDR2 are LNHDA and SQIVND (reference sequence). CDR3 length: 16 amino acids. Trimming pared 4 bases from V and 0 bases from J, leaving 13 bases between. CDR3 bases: TGTGCCAGTAGTAAGTTGGGCAGAATTAGCAATCAGCCCCAGCATTTT. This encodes CASSKLGRISNQPQHF. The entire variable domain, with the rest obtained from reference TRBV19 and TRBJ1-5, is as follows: DGGITQSPKYLFRKEGQNVTLSCEQNLNHDAMYWYRQDPGQGLRLIYYSQIVNDFQKGDIAEGYSVSREKKESFPLTVTSAQKNPTAFYLCASSKLGRISNQPQHFGDGTRLSIL.

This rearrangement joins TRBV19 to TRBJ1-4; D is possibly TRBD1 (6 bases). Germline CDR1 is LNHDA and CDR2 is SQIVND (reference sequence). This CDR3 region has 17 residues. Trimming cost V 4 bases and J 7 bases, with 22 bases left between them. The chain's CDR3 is CASSRPQPDGGGEKLFF. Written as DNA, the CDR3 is TGTGCCAGTAGTAGACCTCAACCGGATGGGGGCGGTGAAAAACTGTTTTTT. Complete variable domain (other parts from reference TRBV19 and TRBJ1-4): DGGITQSPKYLFRKEGQNVTLSCEQNLNHDAMYWYRQDPGQGLRLIYYSQIVNDFQKGDIAEGYSVSREKKESFPLTVTSAQKNPTAFYLCASSRPQPDGGGEKLFFGSGTQLSVL.

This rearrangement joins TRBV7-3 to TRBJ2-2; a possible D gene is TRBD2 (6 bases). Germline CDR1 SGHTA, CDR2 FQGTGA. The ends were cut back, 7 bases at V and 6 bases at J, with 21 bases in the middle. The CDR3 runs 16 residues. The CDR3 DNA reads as TGTGCCAGCACCCGCGGGGTTCCCGTTAATCCCGGGGAGCTGTTTTTT. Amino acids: CASTRGVPVNPGELFF. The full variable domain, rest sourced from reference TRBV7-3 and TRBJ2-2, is GAGVSQTPSNKVTEKGKYVELRCDPISGHTALYWYRQSLGQGPEFLIYFQGTGAADDSGLPNDRFFAVRPEGSVSTLKIQRTERGDSAVYLCASTRGVPVNPGELFFGEGSRLTVL.